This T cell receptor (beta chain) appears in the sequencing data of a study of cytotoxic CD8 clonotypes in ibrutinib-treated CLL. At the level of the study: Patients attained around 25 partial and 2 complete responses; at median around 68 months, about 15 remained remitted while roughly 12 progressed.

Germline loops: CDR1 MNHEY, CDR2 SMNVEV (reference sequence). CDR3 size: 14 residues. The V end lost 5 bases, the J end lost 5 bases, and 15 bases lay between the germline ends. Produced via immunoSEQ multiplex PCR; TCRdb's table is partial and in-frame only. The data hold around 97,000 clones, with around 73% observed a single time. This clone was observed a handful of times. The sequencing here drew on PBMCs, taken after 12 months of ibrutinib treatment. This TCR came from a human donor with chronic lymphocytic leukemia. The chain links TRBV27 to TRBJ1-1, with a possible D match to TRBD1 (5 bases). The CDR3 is CASSLLGGGTEAFF. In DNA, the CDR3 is TGTGCCAGCAGTCTCCTCGGGGGTGGGACTGAAGCTTTCTTT.